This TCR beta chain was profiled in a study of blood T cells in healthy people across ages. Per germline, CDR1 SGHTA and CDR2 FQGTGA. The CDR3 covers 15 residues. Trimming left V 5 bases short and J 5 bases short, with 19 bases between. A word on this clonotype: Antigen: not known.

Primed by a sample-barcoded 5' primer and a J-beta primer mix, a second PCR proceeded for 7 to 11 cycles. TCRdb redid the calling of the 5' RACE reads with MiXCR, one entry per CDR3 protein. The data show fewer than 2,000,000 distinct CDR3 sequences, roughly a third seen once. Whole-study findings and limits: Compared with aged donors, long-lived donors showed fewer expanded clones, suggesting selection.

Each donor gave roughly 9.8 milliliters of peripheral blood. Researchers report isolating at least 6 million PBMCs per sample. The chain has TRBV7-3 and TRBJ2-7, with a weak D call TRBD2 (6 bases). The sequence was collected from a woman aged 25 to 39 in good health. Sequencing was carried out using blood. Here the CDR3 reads CASSNTGLGGDEQYF. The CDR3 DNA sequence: TGTGCCAGCAGCAACACGGGACTCGGTGGGGACGAGCAGTACTTC.